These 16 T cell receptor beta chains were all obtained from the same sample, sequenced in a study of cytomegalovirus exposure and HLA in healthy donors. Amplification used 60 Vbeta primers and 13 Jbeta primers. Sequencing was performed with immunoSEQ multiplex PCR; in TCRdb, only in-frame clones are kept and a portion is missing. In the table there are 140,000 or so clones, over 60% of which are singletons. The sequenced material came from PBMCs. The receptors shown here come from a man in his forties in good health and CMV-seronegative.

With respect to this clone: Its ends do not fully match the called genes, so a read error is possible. This CDR3 reads CASSEARTGVGSPLNF. CDR3 sequence (DNA): TGTGCCAGCAGTGAAGCGCGGACAGGGGTCGGTTCACCCCTCAACTTT. The chain employs TRBV6-1 and TRBJ1-6, with 9 bases identical to TRBD1. CDR3 size: 16 residues. Germline V gene lookup returns CDR1 MNHNS and CDR2 SASEGT.

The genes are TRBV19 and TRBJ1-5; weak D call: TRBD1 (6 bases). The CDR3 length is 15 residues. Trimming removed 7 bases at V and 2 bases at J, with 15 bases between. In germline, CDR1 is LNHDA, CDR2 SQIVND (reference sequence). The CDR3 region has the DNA TGTGCCAGTACTAGGACAGTCTCCGGCAATCAGCCCCAGCATTTT. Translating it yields CASTRTVSGNQPQHF.

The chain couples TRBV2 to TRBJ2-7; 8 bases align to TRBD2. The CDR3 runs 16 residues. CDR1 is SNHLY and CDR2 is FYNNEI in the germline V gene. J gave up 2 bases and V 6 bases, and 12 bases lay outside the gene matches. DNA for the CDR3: TGTGCCAGCAGACCCCTGTCTGCGGGGGGTCCCTACGAGCAGTACTTC. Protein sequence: CASRPLSAGGPYEQYF.

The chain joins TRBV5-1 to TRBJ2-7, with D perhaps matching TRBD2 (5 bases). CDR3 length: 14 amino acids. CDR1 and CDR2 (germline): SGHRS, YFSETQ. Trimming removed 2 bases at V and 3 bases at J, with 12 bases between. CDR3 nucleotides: TGCGCCAGCAGCTTAGGCGGGTCAGACTACGAGCAGTACTTC. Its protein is CASSLGGSDYEQYF.

CDR3 region: CASSVTRNTEAFF. CDR3 bases: TGTGCCAGCAGCGTGACTCGGAACACTGAAGCTTTCTTT. This chain joins TRBV7-9 and TRBJ1-1; the D is unclear. The CDR3 length is 13 residues. The V end lost 5 bases, the J end lost 1 base, and 8 bases lay between the germline ends. The germline CDR1 and CDR2 sequences are SEHNR and FQNEAQ (reference sequence).

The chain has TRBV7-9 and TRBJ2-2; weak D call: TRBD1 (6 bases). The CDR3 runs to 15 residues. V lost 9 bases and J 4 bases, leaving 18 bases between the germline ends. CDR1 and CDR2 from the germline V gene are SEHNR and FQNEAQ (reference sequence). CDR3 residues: CASDGQPSGTGELFF. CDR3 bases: TGTGCCAGTGACGGACAGCCGTCGGGCACCGGGGAGCTGTTTTTT.

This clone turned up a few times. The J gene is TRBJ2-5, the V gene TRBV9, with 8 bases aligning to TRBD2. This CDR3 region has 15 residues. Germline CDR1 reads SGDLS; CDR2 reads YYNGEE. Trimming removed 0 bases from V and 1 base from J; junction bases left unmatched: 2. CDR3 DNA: TGTGCCAGCAGCGTAGTTAGCGGGGCCCAAGAGACCCAGTACTTC. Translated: CASSVVSGAQETQYF.

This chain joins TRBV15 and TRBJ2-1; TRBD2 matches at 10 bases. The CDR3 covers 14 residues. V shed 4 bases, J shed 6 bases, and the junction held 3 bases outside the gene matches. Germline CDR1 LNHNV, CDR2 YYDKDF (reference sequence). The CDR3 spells CATSIEREGNEQFF. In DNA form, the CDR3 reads TGTGCCACCAGCATTGAGCGGGAGGGCAATGAGCAGTTCTTC. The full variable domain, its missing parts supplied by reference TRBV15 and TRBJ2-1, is DAMVIQNPRYQVTQFGKPVTLSCSQTLNHNVMYWYQQKSSQAPKLLFHYYDKDFNNEADTPDNFQSRRPNTSFCFLDIRSPGLGDTAMYLCATSIEREGNEQFFGPGTRLTVL.

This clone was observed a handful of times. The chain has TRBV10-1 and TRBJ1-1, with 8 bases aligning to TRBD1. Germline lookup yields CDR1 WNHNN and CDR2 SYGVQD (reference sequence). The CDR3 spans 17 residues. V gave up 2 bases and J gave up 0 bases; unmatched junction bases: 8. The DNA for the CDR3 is TGCGCCAGCAGTGAGGGTGCAGGGGGCCATATGAACACTGAAGCTTTCTTT. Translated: CASSEGAGGHMNTEAFF.

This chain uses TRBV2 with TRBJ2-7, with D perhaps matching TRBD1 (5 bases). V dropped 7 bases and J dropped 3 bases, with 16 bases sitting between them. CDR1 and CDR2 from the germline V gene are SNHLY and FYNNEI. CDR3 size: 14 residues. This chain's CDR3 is CASTTQGIGYEQYF. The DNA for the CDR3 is TGTGCCAGCACTACTCAGGGTATCGGCTACGAGCAGTACTTC. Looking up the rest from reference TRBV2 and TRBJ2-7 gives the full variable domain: EPEVTQTPSHQVTQMGQEVILRCVPISNHLYFYWYRQILGQKVEFLVSFYNNEISEKSEIFDDQFSVERPDGSNFTLKIRSTKLEDSAMYFCASTTQGIGYEQYFGPGTRLTVT.

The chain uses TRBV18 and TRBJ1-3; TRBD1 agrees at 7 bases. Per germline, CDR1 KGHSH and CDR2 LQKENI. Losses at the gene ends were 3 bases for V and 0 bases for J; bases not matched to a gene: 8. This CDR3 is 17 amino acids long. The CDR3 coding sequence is TGTGCCAGCTCACCGCAGGGACAGCACCTCTCTGGAAACACCATATATTTT. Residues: CASSPQGQHLSGNTIYF.

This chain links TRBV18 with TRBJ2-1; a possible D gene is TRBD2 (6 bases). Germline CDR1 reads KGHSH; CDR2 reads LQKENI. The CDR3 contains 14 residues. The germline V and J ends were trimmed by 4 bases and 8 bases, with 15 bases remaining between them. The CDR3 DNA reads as TGTGCCAGCTCACTTTTCCGCGGGGAACATGAGCAGTTCTTC. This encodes CASSLFRGEHEQFF.

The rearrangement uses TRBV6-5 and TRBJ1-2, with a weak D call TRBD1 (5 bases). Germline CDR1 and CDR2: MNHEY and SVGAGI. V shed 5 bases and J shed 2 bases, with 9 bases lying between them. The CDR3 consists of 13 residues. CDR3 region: CASSSGGNYGYTF. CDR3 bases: TGTGCCAGCAGTAGCGGGGGGAACTATGGCTACACCTTC.

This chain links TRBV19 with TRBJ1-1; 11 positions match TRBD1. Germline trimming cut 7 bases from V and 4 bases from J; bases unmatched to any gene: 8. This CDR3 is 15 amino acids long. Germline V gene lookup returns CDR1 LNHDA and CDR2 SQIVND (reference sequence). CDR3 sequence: CASNWGQGVATEAFF. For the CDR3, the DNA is TGTGCCAGTAATTGGGGACAGGGGGTTGCCACTGAAGCTTTCTTT.

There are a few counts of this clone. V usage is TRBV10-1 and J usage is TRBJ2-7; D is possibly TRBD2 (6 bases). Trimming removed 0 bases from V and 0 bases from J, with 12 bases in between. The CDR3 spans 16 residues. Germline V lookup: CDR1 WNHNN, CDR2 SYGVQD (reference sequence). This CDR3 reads CASSESTIADSYEQYF. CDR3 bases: TGCGCCAGCAGTGAGTCGACTATAGCGGACTCCTACGAGCAGTACTTC.

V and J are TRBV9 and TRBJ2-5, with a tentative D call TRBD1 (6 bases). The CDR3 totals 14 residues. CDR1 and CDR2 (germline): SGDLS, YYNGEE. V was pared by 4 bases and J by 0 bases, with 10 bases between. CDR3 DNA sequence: TGTGCCAGCAGCTCCCAGGGGTACCAAGAGACCCAGTACTTC. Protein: CASSSQGYQETQYF.